The present entry profiles one T cell receptor (beta chain) with its context. Deep-level assay runs were performed. Sequencing was performed with immunoSEQ multiplex PCR; in TCRdb, only in-frame clones are kept and a portion is missing. This table holds roughly 2,300,000 clones, around 90% found once. The sample originates from a study of shared clonotypes between healthy human individuals. V trimming: 6 bases; J trimming: 2 bases; junction bases outside the gene matches: 6. The CDR3 sequence is 14 residues long. Germline V lookup: CDR1 MDHEN, CDR2 SYDVKM. CD45RA-negative memory and CD45RA+ naive subsets were split from the CD4+ cells.

The sequencing input was naive CD4+ T cells from PBMCs. Stated subset: CD45RA+ positively selected. V is TRBV28 and J is TRBJ1-2; TRBD1 matches at 7 bases. This sequence was found in a man younger than 35 in good health. Some clones in this sample may be carry-over from other donors' samples. Here the CDR3 reads CASRMTGYNYGYTF. The CDR3 bases are TGTGCCAGCAGGATGACAGGGTACAACTATGGCTACACCTTC.